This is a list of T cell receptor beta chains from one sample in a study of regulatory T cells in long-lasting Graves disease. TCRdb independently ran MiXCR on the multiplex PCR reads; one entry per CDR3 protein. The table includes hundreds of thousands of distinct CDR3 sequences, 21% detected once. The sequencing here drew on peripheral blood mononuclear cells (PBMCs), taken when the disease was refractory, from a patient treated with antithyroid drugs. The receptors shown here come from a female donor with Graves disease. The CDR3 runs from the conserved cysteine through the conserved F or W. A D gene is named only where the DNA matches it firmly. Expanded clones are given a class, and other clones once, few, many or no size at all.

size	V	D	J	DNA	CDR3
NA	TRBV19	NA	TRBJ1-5	TGTGCCAGTAGTATCCTGGGGGCTCAGTCATACAGCAATCAGCCCCAGCATTTT	CASSILGAQSYSNQPQHF
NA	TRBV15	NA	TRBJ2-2	TGTGCCACCAGTCGTCGAGCCGGGGAGCTGTTTTTT	CATSRRAGELFF
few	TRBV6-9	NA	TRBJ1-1	TGTGCCAGCAGTTACTCGAAGCGGAAAATAGTTCCGAAGAACACTGAAGCTTTCTTT	CASSYSKRKIVPKNTEAFF
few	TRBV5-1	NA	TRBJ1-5	TGCGCCAGCAGCTTGGACCAACCAAAACCCAATCAGCCCCAGCATTTT	CASSLDQPKPNQPQHF
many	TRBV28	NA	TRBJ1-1	TGTGCCAGCAGGGACGGACAGTTTGGGACTGAAGCTTTCTTT	CASRDGQFGTEAFF
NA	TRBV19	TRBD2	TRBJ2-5	TGTGCCAGTAGTATCCTAGCGGGAGACGGCCAAGAGACCCAGTACTTC	CASSILAGDGQETQYF
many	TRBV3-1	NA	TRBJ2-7	TGTGCCAGCAGCCAAGCTCACGAGCAGTACTTC	CASSQAHEQYF
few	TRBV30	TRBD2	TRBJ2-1	TGTGCCTGGAGTGTACTCGGGACTAGCGGGATGATCGATGAGCAGTTCTTC	CAWSVLGTSGMIDEQFF
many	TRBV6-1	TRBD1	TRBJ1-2	TGTGCCAGCAGGGGCGGGACAGGGGGTGCGGATGGCTACACCTTC	CASRGGTGGADGYTF
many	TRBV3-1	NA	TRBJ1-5	TGTGCCAGCAGCCAAGATCCGAGGGGAAATCAGCCCCAGCATTTT	CASSQDPRGNQPQHF
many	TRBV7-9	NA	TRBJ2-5	TGTGCCAGCACCTTTCAGGGGGAGACCCAGTACTTC	CASTFQGETQYF
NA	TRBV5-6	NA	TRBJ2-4	TGTGCCAGCAGCTTGCGGGGGTTGAACATTCAGTACTTC	CASSLRGLNIQYF
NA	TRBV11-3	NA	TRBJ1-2	TGTGCCAGCAGACAAGACAGCCACCGGGGCTACACCTTC	CASRQDSHRGYTF
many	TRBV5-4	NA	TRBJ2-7	TGTGCCATGGGACAACCGAGCTCCTACGAGCAGTACTTC	CAMGQPSSYEQYF
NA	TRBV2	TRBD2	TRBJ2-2	TGTGCCAGCAGTGCAGCCGGGACTAGCGGAAAAGGGTCCGGGGAGCTGTTTTTT	CASSAAGTSGKGSGELFF
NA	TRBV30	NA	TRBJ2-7	TGTGCCCGCCGGGACTCGGGCTACGAGCAGTACTTC	CARRDSGYEQYF
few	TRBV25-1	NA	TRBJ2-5	TGTGCCAGCAGTGAATATTTTGATGCGGGGAGAGAGACCCAGTACTTC	CASSEYFDAGRETQYF
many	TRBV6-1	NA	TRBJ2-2	TGTGCCAGCAGTGCAGGGGCGGAAAACACCGGGGAGCTGTTTTTT	CASSAGAENTGELFF
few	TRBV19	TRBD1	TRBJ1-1	TGTGCCAGTACCCGCTACTCTAGGACAGGGGTAGGCACTGAAGCTTTCTTT	CASTRYSRTGVGTEAFF
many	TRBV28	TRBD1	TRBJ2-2	TGTGCCAGCCTCCCGGGGGACAGGGACACCGGGGAGCTGTTTTTT	CASLPGDRDTGELFF
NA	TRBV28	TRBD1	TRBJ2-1	TGTGCCAGCAGTTCTACAGGGGACCCCTACAATGAGCAGTTCTTC	CASSSTGDPYNEQFF
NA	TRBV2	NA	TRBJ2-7	TGTGCCAGCAGTGAATCTGAGGCTTACGAGCAGTACTTC	CASSESEAYEQYF
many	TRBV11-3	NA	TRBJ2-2	TGTGCCAGCAGCTTAAAAGGATACACCGGGGAGCTGTTTTTT	CASSLKGYTGELFF
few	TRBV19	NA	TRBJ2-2	TGTGCCAGTAGATGGGGCCCCGGGGAGCTGTTTTTT	CASRWGPGELFF
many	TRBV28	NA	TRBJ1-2	TGTGCCAGCAGTCCCGGGACGGCCGGCTACACCTTC	CASSPGTAGYTF
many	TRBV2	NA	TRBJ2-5	TGTGCCAGCAGACGGGACACCGACCAAGAGACCCAGTACTTC	CASRRDTDQETQYF
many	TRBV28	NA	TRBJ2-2	TGTGCCAGCAGTCCCCTGGACCCAGGACGCACCGGGGAGCTGTTTTTT	CASSPLDPGRTGELFF
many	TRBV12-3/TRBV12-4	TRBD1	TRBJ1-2	TGTGCCAGCAGTTCCCCCGACAGGGTGGGCGGCTACACCTTC	CASSSPDRVGGYTF
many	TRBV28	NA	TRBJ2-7	TGTGCCAGCAGTTTATCCAGCGCAGACGGAGATCACGAGCAGTACTTC	CASSLSSADGDHEQYF
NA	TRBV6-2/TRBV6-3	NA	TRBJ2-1	TGTGCCAGCAGTCAGGGCAAGAGCTCCTACAATGAGCAGTTCTTC	CASSQGKSSYNEQFF
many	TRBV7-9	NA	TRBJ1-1	TGTGCCAGCAGCTTAGTTGGCACCACTGAAGCTTTCTTT	CASSLVGTTEAFF
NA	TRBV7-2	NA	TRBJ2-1	TGTGCCAGCAGCTCGTCCGGGACCACCAATGAGCAGTTCTTC	CASSSSGTTNEQFF
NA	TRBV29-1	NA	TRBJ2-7	TGCGGCGTTGGTTCCCCGGACCGTCCCTACGAGCAGTACTTC	CGVGSPDRPYEQYF
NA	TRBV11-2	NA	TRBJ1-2	TGTGCCAGCAGCTTAGAGGCGGGGGATGGCTACACCTTC	CASSLEAGDGYTF
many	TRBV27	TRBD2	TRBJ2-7	TGTGCCAGCAGTCCAATAGCGGGAACCCACGAGCAGTACTTC	CASSPIAGTHEQYF
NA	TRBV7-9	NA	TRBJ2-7	TGTGCCAGCAGCACGACACGACAGGCGGCCTACGAGCAGTACTTC	CASSTTRQAAYEQYF
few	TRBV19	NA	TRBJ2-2	TGTGCCAGTAGTACTAAAACAGGGTACACCGGGGAGCTGTTTTTT	CASSTKTGYTGELFF